This T cell receptor (beta chain) is drawn from a study of T cells expressing NK-cell markers. Study-level background: According to the study, TCR beta repertoires originated from sorted CD3+CD56+NKG2C+, CD3+CD56+NKG2C- and CD3+CD56-NKG2C+ T cells. Within the sequenced cohort of eight donors, seven exhibited HCMV seropositivity and one was seronegative. Notes on the study in general: The same clonotypes also predominated in the CD3+CD56-NKG2C+ fraction of a handful of donors.

After re-calling the 5' RACE reads, TCRdb lists one entry per CDR3 protein, DNA absent. This sample contains roughly 430,000 distinct CDR3 sequences. With respect to this clonotype: Antigen unknown.

The specimen sequenced was blood T cells: a sorted CD56 or NKG2C T cell subset, CD4+ or CD8+ T cells, or bulk PBMC T cells (not recorded which). The TCR comes from a woman between 18 and 70 years old in good health.

CDR3 in amino acids: CASCSLQLTGELFF. This rearrangement joins TRBV7-2 to TRBJ2-2. This CDR3 is built from 14 residues. Per the germline V gene, CDR1 is SGHTA and CDR2 is FQGNSA.